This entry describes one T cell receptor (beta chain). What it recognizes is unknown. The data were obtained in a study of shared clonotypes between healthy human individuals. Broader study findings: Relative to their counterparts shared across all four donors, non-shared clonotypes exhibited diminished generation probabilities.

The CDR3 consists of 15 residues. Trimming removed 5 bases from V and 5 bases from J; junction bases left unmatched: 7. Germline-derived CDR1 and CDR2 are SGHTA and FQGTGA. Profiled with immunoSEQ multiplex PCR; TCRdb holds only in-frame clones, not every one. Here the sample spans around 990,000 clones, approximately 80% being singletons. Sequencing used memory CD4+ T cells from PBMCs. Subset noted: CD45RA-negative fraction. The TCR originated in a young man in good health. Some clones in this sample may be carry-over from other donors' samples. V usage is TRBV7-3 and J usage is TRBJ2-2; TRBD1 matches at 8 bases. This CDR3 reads CASSPDRGRTGELFF. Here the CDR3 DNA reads TGTGCCAGCAGCCCTGACAGGGGTCGAACCGGGGAGCTGTTTTTT.